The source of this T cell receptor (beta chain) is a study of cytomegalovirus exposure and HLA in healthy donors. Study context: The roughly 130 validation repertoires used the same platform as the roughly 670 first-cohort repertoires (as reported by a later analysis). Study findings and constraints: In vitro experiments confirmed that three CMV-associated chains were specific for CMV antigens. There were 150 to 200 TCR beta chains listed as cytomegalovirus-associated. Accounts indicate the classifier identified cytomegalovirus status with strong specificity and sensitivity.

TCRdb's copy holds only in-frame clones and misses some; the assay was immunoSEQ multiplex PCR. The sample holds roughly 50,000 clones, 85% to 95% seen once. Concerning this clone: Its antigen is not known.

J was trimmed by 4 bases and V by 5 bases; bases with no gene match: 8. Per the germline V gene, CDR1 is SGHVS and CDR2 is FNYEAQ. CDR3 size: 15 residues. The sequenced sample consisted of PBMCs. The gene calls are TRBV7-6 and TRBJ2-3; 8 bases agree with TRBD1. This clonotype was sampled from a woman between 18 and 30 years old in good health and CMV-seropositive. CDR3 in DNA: TGTGCCAGCAGCCGACAGGGGACCTTCTCAGATACGCAGTATTTT. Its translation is CASSRQGTFSDTQYF. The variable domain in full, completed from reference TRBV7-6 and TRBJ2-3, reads GAGVSQSPRYKVTKRGQDVALRCDPISGHVSLYWYRQALGQGPEFLTYFNYEAQQDKSGLPNDRFSAERPEGSISTLTIQRTEQRDSAMYRCASSRQGTFSDTQYFGPGTRLTVL.